This T cell receptor (beta chain) was captured in a study of cytomegalovirus exposure and HLA in healthy donors. Both 60 Vbeta primers and 13 Jbeta primers went into the PCR. Clones were sequenced by immunoSEQ multiplex PCR, and TCRdb holds only the in-frame ones, with some missing. This sample has under 130,000 clones, with roughly three quarters found just once. This clone was detected only a few times. The donors comprised healthy bone marrow donors. Germline CDR1 WNHNN, CDR2 SYGVQD (reference sequence). The CDR3 has 14 amino acids. V was pared by 2 bases and J by 4 bases, with 10 bases between. Sequencing used PBMCs. The chain joins TRBV10-1 to TRBJ2-3, with D unresolved. The sequence came from a male donor in good health and CMV-seronegative. The DNA of the CDR3 is TGCGCCAGCAGTGAGGAAGAGGTTGCAGATACGCAGTATTTT. Translation gives CASSEEEVADTQYF.